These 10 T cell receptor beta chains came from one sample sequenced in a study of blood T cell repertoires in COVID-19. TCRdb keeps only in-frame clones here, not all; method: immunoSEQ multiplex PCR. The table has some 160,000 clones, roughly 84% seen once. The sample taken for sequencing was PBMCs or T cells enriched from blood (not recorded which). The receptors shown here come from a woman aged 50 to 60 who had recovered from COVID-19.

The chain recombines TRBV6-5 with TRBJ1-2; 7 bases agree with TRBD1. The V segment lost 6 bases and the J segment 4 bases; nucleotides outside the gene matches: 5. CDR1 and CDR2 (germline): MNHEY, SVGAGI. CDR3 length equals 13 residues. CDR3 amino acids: CASSLQGVYGYTF. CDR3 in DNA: TGTGCCAGCAGCCTTCAGGGGGTCTATGGCTACACCTTC.

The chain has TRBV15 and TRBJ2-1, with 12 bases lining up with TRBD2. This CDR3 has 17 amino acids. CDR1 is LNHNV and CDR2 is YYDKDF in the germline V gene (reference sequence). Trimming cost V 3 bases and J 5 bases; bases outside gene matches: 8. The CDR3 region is CATSRTSGSVTHNEQFF. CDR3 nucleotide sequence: TGTGCCACCAGCAGGACTAGCGGGAGTGTTACCCACAATGAGCAGTTCTTC.

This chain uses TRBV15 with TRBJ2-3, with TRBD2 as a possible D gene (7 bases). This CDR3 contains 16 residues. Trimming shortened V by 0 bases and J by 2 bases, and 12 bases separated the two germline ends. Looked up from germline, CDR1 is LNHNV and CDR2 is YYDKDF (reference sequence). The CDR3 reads CATSRDRGGITDTQYF. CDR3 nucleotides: TGTGCCACCAGCAGAGATAGGGGGGGGATCACAGATACGCAGTATTTT.

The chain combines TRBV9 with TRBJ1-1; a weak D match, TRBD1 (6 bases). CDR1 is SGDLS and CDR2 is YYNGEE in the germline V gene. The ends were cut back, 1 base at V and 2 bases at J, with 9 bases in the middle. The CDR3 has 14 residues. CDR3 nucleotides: TGTGCCAGCAGCGTAAGAGGGGGTAACACTGAAGCTTTCTTT. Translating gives CASSVRGGNTEAFF.

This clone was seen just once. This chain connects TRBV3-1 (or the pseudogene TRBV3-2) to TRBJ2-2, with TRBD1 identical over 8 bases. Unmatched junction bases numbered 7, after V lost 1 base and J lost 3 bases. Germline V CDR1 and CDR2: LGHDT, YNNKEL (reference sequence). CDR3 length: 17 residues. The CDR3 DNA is TGTGCCAGCAGCCAAGGTTTTGGACAGGGATACACCGGGGAGCTGTTTTTT. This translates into CASSQGFGQGYTGELFF.

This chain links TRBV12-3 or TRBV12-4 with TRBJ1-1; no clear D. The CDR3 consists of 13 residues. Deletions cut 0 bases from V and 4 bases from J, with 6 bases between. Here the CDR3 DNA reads TGTGCCAGCAGTTTAGCCCCCAGCACTGAAGCTTTCTTT. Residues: CASSLAPSTEAFF.

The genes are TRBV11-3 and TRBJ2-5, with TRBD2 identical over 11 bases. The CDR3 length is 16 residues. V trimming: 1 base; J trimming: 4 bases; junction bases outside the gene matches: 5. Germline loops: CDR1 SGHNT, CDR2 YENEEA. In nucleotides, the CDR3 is TGTGCCAGCAGCTTAGGACTAGCGGGATCCAGAGAGACCCAGTACTTC. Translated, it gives CASSLGLAGSRETQYF.

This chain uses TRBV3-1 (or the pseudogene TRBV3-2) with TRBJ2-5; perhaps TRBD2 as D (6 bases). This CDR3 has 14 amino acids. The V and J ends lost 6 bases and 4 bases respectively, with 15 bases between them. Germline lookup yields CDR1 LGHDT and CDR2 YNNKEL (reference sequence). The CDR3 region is CASSQTSRRETQYF. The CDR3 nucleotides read TGTGCCAGCAGTCAAACTAGCCGGCGAGAGACCCAGTACTTC.

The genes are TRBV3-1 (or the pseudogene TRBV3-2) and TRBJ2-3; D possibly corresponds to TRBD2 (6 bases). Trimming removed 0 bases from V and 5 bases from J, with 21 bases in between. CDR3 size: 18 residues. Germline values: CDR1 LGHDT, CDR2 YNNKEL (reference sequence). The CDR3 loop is CASSQDWSSYGRRDTQYF. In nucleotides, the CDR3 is TGTGCCAGCAGCCAAGATTGGAGCTCGTACGGGAGAAGAGATACGCAGTATTTT.

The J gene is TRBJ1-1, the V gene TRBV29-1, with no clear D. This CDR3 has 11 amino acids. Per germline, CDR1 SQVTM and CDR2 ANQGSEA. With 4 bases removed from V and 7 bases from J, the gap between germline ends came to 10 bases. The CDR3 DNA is TGCAGCGTTGTTGTCACGAGTGAAGCTTTCTTT. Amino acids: CSVVVTSEAFF.